The clone carrying this T cell receptor (beta chain) has more than one count but fewer than ten. The sample belongs to a study of cytomegalovirus exposure and HLA in healthy donors. Primers included in the PCR were 60 Vbeta and 13 Jbeta primers. Some clones are missing from TCRdb's copy, which holds only in-frame ones; the method was immunoSEQ multiplex PCR. The sample consists of roughly 180,000 clones, over 65% of them appearing once. The ends were cut back, 4 bases at V and 4 bases at J, with 18 bases in the middle. CDR3 length equals 16 residues. Germline V gene sequence: CDR1 SGHVS, CDR2 FQNEAQ. J is TRBJ2-3 and V is TRBV7-8; tentative D call: TRBD1 (5 bases). This TCR was sampled from a man between 18 and 29 years old in good health and CMV-seronegative. Material: PBMCs. The CDR3 spells CASSSRRRGGADTQYF. CDR3 nucleotides: TGTGCCAGCAGCTCCCGGCGTAGGGGTGGGGCAGATACGCAGTATTTT.